This is a list of T cell receptor beta chains from one sample in a study of blood T cell repertoires in COVID-19. Measured with immunoSEQ multiplex PCR; TCRdb has only the in-frame clones, and not every one. Here the sample spans roughly 230,000 clones, approximately 84% being singletons. The specimen sequenced was peripheral blood. The receptors shown here come from a man in his forties with acute or convalescent COVID-19. Each CDR3 is given with its conserved first and last residue. The D gene is left open where the match is weak. Clone size is given for some rows only: seen once, a few or many times, or a class if the clone is expanded.

j_call: TRBJ2-7
d_call: TRBD1
clone_size: NA
v_call: TRBV15
cdr3_nt: TGTGCCACCAGCAGAGGTTCGGGACAGACCTACGAGCAGTACTTC
cdr3_aa: CATSRGSGQTYEQYF

j_call: TRBJ1-2
d_call: TRBD1
clone_size: NA
v_call: TRBV25-1
cdr3_nt: TGTGCCAGCAGTGAATCCGACAGGGGGCGAAACTATGGCTACACCTTC
cdr3_aa: CASSESDRGRNYGYTF

j_call: TRBJ2-3
d_call: NA
clone_size: once
v_call: TRBV15
cdr3_nt: TGTGCCACCAGCGCTAGCTGGTCCCAGGGGAACACAGATACGCAGTATTTT
cdr3_aa: CATSASWSQGNTDTQYF

j_call: TRBJ1-1
d_call: NA
clone_size: NA
v_call: TRBV20-1
cdr3_nt: TGCAGTGCTAGGGCCGATTCTGAAGCTTTCTTT
cdr3_aa: CSARADSEAFF

j_call: TRBJ2-1
d_call: NA
clone_size: NA
v_call: TRBV3-1/TRBV3-2
cdr3_nt: TGTGCCAGCAGCCAAGATGATCTCGGCAATGAGCAGTTCTTC
cdr3_aa: CASSQDDLGNEQFF

j_call: TRBJ2-7
d_call: TRBD1
clone_size: NA
v_call: TRBV28
cdr3_nt: TGTGCCAGCAGGGGGGAGACAGGGTTGTACGAGCAGTACTTC
cdr3_aa: CASRGETGLYEQYF

j_call: TRBJ1-3
d_call: NA
clone_size: NA
v_call: TRBV7-9
cdr3_nt: TGTGCCAGCAGCCCCCTTCTGCGGAACACCATATATTTT
cdr3_aa: CASSPLLRNTIYF

j_call: TRBJ1-2
d_call: NA
clone_size: NA
v_call: TRBV4-1
cdr3_nt: TGCGCCAGCAGCCAAGATTCCCCAGGGGATGGCTACACCTTC
cdr3_aa: CASSQDSPGDGYTF

j_call: TRBJ2-1
d_call: TRBD1
clone_size: NA
v_call: TRBV7-6
cdr3_nt: TGTGCCAGCAGCTTAGGGGGGACAGTCTCCTACAATGAGCAGTTCTTC
cdr3_aa: CASSLGGTVSYNEQFF

j_call: TRBJ2-7
d_call: TRBD2
clone_size: NA
v_call: TRBV13
cdr3_nt: TGTGCCAGCAGTAACAGGACGGGGGGGCTGAACGAGCAGTACTTC
cdr3_aa: CASSNRTGGLNEQYF

j_call: TRBJ2-2
d_call: NA
clone_size: NA
v_call: TRBV28
cdr3_nt: TGTGCCAGCAGTGGCTTCCCAGGCACCGGGGAGCTGTTTTTT
cdr3_aa: CASSGFPGTGELFF

j_call: TRBJ1-2
d_call: NA
clone_size: NA
v_call: TRBV7-6
cdr3_nt: TGTGCCAGCAGCTTTCTACAGGGCGCCCAACATGGCTACACCTTC
cdr3_aa: CASSFLQGAQHGYTF

j_call: TRBJ1-1
d_call: TRBD1
clone_size: NA
v_call: TRBV7-8
cdr3_nt: TGTGCCAGCAGCCGGGACAGACTGAACACTGAAGCTTTCTTT
cdr3_aa: CASSRDRLNTEAFF

j_call: TRBJ1-3
d_call: NA
clone_size: NA
v_call: TRBV18
cdr3_nt: TGTGCCAGTTCCCGGTCTTTCTCTGGAAACACCATATATTTT
cdr3_aa: CASSRSFSGNTIYF

j_call: TRBJ1-4
d_call: TRBD1
clone_size: NA
v_call: TRBV19
cdr3_nt: TGTGCCAGTAGGGGACAGGGGGCAACTAATGAAAAACTGTTTTTT
cdr3_aa: CASRGQGATNEKLFF

j_call: TRBJ1-1
d_call: NA
clone_size: NA
v_call: TRBV7-3
cdr3_nt: TGTGCCAGCAGCCGCAGCGGGCTGAACACTGAAGCTTTCTTT
cdr3_aa: CASSRSGLNTEAFF